These 15 T cell receptor beta chains were all obtained from the same sample, sequenced in a study of identical twins. TCRdb called the 5' RACE reads again in MiXCR, with one record for every CDR3 protein. Of 400,000 to 550,000 distinct CDR3 sequences listed, 20% to 25% were seen once; the top ten hold about 0.91%. The data were also submitted as part of a second study, on T cells expressing NK-cell markers.

Source material: CD4+ T cells sorted from blood. These receptors originate from a woman between 18 and 29 years old in good health.

This clonotype was seen more than once but under ten times. This rearrangement joins TRBV6-6 to TRBJ2-7, with D possibly called TRBD1 or TRBD2 (6 bases each). The CDR3 is 13 amino acids. The germline gives CDR1 MNHNY, CDR2 SVGAGI (reference sequence). Trimming cost V 5 bases and J 10 bases, with 18 bases left between them. This CDR3 is CASSKGGTGNQYF. For the CDR3, the DNA is TGTGCCAGCAGTAAGGGGGGCACTGGGAACCAGTACTTC.

This clonotype was detected a few times. The chain has TRBV27 and TRBJ1-4; D is unclear. Germline assignment: CDR1 MNHEY and CDR2 SMNVEV (reference sequence). Trimming took off 3 bases at V and 7 bases at J, with 9 bases between the two ends. CDR3 length: 13 amino acids. The CDR3: CASSFSGFEKLFF. The CDR3, as DNA: TGTGCCAGCAGTTTTTCCGGGTTTGAAAAACTGTTTTTT.

This clonotype has more than one count but fewer than ten. This sequence joins TRBV29-1 and TRBJ2-1; D remains unclear. Germline V CDR1 and CDR2: SQVTM, ANQGSEA. The CDR3 covers 11 residues. V dropped 4 bases and J dropped 6 bases, with 7 bases sitting between them. Here the CDR3 DNA reads TGCAGCGTTGCGGCCGCCAATGAGCAGTTCTTC. As protein: CSVAAANEQFF.

In this sample, this clonotype turned up a few times. A much larger clone sits a single nucleotide away, making a read error possible. The V and J genes are TRBV7-9 and TRBJ1-1; maybe TRBD1 (6 bases). This CDR3 is 13 amino acids long. Germline CDR1 is SEHNR and CDR2 is FQNEAQ (reference sequence). V lost 6 bases to trimming and J lost 1 base, with 9 bases between them. In DNA, the CDR3 is TGTGCCAGCAGACCGGACAGGAACACTGAAGCTTTCTTT. The encoded protein is CASRPDRNTEAFF.

This clonotype has more than one count but fewer than ten. This chain joins TRBV20-1 and TRBJ1-1; the D gene is possibly TRBD1 (6 bases). CDR1 and CDR2 (germline): DFQATT, SNEGSKA (reference sequence). V shed 4 bases and J shed 0 bases, with 12 bases lying between them. The CDR3 is 14 residues long. CDR3 in amino acids: CSAKGGHMNTEAFF. The CDR3 DNA sequence: TGCAGTGCTAAGGGGGGACACATGAACACTGAAGCTTTCTTT.

The chain links TRBV10-2 to TRBJ2-1; the D is unclear. The CDR3 contains 13 residues. Germline CDR1 reads WSHSY; CDR2 reads SAAADI. Trimming pared 8 bases from V and 4 bases from J, leaving 12 bases between. The CDR3 nucleotides read TGCGCCAGCTGGAGAAATAGTTACAATGAGCAGTTCTTC. Protein: CASWRNSYNEQFF.

The chain is built from TRBV21-1 and TRBJ2-3; the table's D call of TRBD2 was not tested on the DNA. TRBV21-1 is a pseudogene. The CDR3 spans 14 residues. DNA for the CDR3: TGTGCCAGCAGCAAAAAAGGAGGTAGACTTACGCAGTATTTT. Translated: CASSKKGGRLTQYF.

This chain links TRBV9 with TRBJ2-6; no clear D gene. Trimming removed 3 bases from V and 2 bases from J, with 18 bases in between. The V gene's germline CDR1 is SGDLS and CDR2 YYNGEE. The CDR3 has 18 amino acids. The CDR3 here is CASSASPEQHPGANVLTF. The CDR3 coding sequence is TGTGCCAGCAGCGCCTCACCGGAACAGCACCCTGGGGCCAACGTCCTGACTTTC.

This rearrangement joins TRBV20-1 to TRBJ2-7; TRBD2 aligns across 10 bases. The length of the CDR3 is 14 residues. The J segment lost 2 bases and the V segment lost 5 bases, leaving 6 bases of the junction unmatched. From germline, CDR1 is DFQATT and CDR2 SNEGSKA (reference sequence). CDR3 DNA: TGCAGTGCTTTTAGCGGGAGGCCTCCCTACGAGCAGTACTTC. It encodes CSAFSGRPPYEQYF.

This chain joins TRBV11-2 and TRBJ2-1; 13 positions agree with TRBD2. The junction had 10 bases not matched to a gene; V was cut back by 5 bases and J by 6 bases. The CDR3 is made up of 17 amino acids. Per the germline V gene, CDR1 is SGHAT and CDR2 is FQNNGV. The CDR3 reads CASSPGLTSGGANEQFF. The CDR3 nucleotides read TGTGCCAGCAGCCCCGGTCTTACTAGCGGGGGGGCCAATGAGCAGTTCTTC.

The chain carries TRBV5-1 and TRBJ2-1; D is perhaps TRBD2 (6 bases). The CDR3 sequence is 15 residues long. Germline CDR1 SGHRS, CDR2 YFSETQ. V was pared by 6 bases and J by 7 bases, with 20 bases between. CDR3 nucleotide sequence: TGCGCCAGCACATCACCGGGAGCTTGGTCTAATGAGCAGTTCTTC. It specifies CASTSPGAWSNEQFF.

This clonotype was seen repeatedly, ten times or more. The chain has TRBV2 and TRBJ1-6; 9 nucleotides agree with TRBD1. V gave up 3 bases and J gave up 10 bases; unmatched junction bases: 4. The CDR3 runs to 14 residues. Germline loops: CDR1 SNHLY, CDR2 FYNNEI. CDR3 coding DNA: TGTGCCAGCAGTGAGGGACAGGGTTTCTCACCCCTCCACTTT. Protein: CASSEGQGFSPLHF.

This clonotype was seen a few times. The J gene is TRBJ2-3, the V gene TRBV5-6; D is possibly TRBD2 (6 bases). This CDR3 comprises 15 residues. V was clipped by 3 bases and J by 1 base, with 12 bases between them. The germline gives CDR1 SGHDT, CDR2 YYEEEE. The CDR3 loop is CASSSGGGGTDTQYF. The CDR3 region has the DNA TGTGCCAGCAGCTCGGGTGGAGGGGGCACAGATACGCAGTATTTT.

The gene calls are TRBV10-2 and TRBJ2-1; D ambiguous. Germline V CDR1 and CDR2: WSHSY, SAAADI. The CDR3 has 12 residues. With 5 bases removed from V and 3 bases from J, the gap between germline ends came to 5 bases. The CDR3 coding sequence is TGCGCCAGCAGTAGTCTCTACAATGAGCAGTTCTTC. As protein: CASSSLYNEQFF.

This clonotype was observed once. The CDR3 coding sequence is TGTGCCAGCTCACCCCGGGACAGGGTCCACAATGAGCAGTTCTTC. Protein: CASSPRDRVHNEQFF. The chain uses TRBV18 and TRBJ2-1; 9 nucleotides agree with TRBD1. This CDR3 is built from 15 residues. V trimming: 3 bases; J trimming: 5 bases; junction bases outside the gene matches: 5. In germline, CDR1 is KGHSH, CDR2 LQKENI.